Shown below are 13 T cell receptor beta chains from a single sample sequenced in a study of graft-versus-host responses after intestinal transplantation (dated by TCRdb to the early 2020s). Their specific antigens are unknown. Receptor libraries were prepared by the immunoSEQ multiplex PCR assay. Not all clones reach the TCRdb copy of this immuneACCESS table, which keeps in-frame sequences only. Checked studies attribute under half of the gap to unresolved V genes and leave the rest unexplained. The sample yields approximately 49,000 clones; about 95% were counted once. The ten largest clones add up to under 0.25% of the sample. Interpreted using the paper, the time point label stands for: cells obtained before transplantation from donor or recipient. The specimen comprised unstimulated CD8+ T cells sorted from spleen or lymph node cells, sampled before transplant. These receptor sequences come from a human donor who was the organ donor for an intestinal transplant.

This clone has a single count. The V and J genes are TRBV9 and TRBJ2-1; 8 bases fit TRBD2. The V gene's germline CDR1 is SGDLS and CDR2 YYNGEE. The CDR3 is 15 amino acids. V gave up 2 bases and J gave up 3 bases; unmatched junction bases: 4. CDR3 amino acids: CASSVGGALYNEQFF. The DNA for the CDR3 is TGTGCCAGCAGCGTCGGGGGGGCTCTCTACAATGAGCAGTTCTTC.

This sequence joins TRBV7-9 and TRBJ1-1; D is perhaps TRBD1 (5 bases). V was clipped by 5 bases and J by 5 bases, with 24 bases between them. The CDR3 totals 17 residues. The germline V gene encodes CDR1 SEHNR and CDR2 FQNEAQ (reference sequence). The CDR3 is CASSQGGEGGRGTEAFF. The CDR3 DNA reads TGTGCCAGCAGCCAGGGTGGAGAGGGAGGAAGGGGAACTGAAGCTTTCTTT.

The chain couples TRBV12-5 to TRBJ2-3, with D perhaps matching TRBD2 (6 bases). Germline lookup yields CDR1 LGHNT and CDR2 FRNRAP. With 0 bases removed from V and 1 base from J, the gap between germline ends came to 14 bases. This CDR3 has 17 residues. The DNA of the CDR3 is TGTGCTAGTGGTTTGGTAGTTCTGTCGGGGGGCACAGATACGCAGTATTTT. It codes for CASGLVVLSGGTDTQYF.

This clone has only one observation. The chain joins TRBV25-1 to TRBJ2-2; 8 bases align to TRBD1. Germline V CDR1 and CDR2: MGHDK, SYGVNS. J was trimmed by 6 bases and V by 2 bases; bases with no gene match: 11. CDR3 length equals 17 residues. CDR3 sequence reads: CASSEERDRGFAGELFF. Here the CDR3 DNA reads TGTGCCAGCAGTGAAGAGCGAGACAGGGGATTCGCCGGGGAGCTGTTTTTT.

The V gene is TRBV6-6, the J gene TRBJ2-6; a weak D match, TRBD1 (6 bases). CDR3 length: 15 residues. The V end was cut by 2 bases, the J end by 4 bases, with 9 bases between. In germline, CDR1 is MNHNY, CDR2 SVGAGI (reference sequence). The CDR3: CASSYVGAGANVLTF. As DNA, the CDR3 is TGTGCCAGCAGTTACGTGGGGGCGGGGGCCAACGTCCTGACTTTC.

The J gene is TRBJ1-5, the V gene TRBV2, with D hard to call. Deletions cut 4 bases from V and 4 bases from J, with 5 bases between. This CDR3 spans 12 amino acids. Germline V gives CDR1 SNHLY, CDR2 FYNNEI. CDR3 DNA: TGTGCCAGCAGTGGGGAGAATCAGCCCCAGCATTTT. Protein: CASSGENQPQHF.

This chain uses TRBV27 with TRBJ2-7; perhaps TRBD2 as D (6 bases). V was pared by 2 bases and J by 3 bases, with 11 bases between. In germline, CDR1 is MNHEY, CDR2 SMNVEV (reference sequence). The CDR3 runs to 14 residues. For the CDR3, the DNA is TGTGCCAGCAGTTTACGGGGGTTACTCTACGAGCAGTACTTC. This codes for CASSLRGLLYEQYF.

The chain joins TRBV5-1 to TRBJ2-7, with TRBD2 matching over 8 bases. J was trimmed by 1 base and V by 4 bases; bases with no gene match: 7. Germline V gene data show CDR1 as SGHRS and CDR2 as YFSETQ. The CDR3 consists of 15 residues. The CDR3 DNA is TGCGCCAGCAGCATAAGTAGCGGGGTGTCCTACGAGCAGTACTTC. Its protein product is CASSISSGVSYEQYF.

The chain has TRBV27 and TRBJ2-5; D uncertain. With the DNA end fitting TRBJ2-7 better, the J assignment may be wrong. Germline V gives CDR1 MNHEY, CDR2 SMNVEV (reference sequence). There are 13 residues in the CDR3. CDR3 nucleotide sequence: TGTGCCAGCAGTCCACAGTATCCTTACGAGCAGTACTTC. This translates into CASSPQYPYEQYF.

For the CDR3, the DNA is TGTGCCAGCAGCTCCAGGACAGTCTACACAGATACGCAGTATTTT. Its translation is CASSSRTVYTDTQYF. V gene TRBV5-5 combines with J gene TRBJ2-3; tentative D call: TRBD1 (6 bases). The CDR3 runs to 15 residues. From germline, CDR1 is SGHKS and CDR2 YYEKEE (reference sequence). Deletions cut 3 bases from V and 2 bases from J, with 13 bases between.

CDR3 DNA: TGTGCCAGCAGACCATATGGCGACGAGCAGTACTTC. Translating it yields CASRPYGDEQYF. The chain employs TRBV28 and TRBJ2-5; D unresolved. Judging by the DNA end, TRBJ2-7 fits better; the J call may be wrong. Germline CDR1 and CDR2: MDHEN and SYDVKM. The CDR3 is made up of 12 amino acids.

The CDR3 loop reads CASSFAESSYNSPLHF. The CDR3 nucleotides are TGTGCCAGCTCTTTTGCCGAGAGCTCCTATAATTCACCCCTCCACTTT. V and J are TRBV2 and TRBJ1-6; D uncertain. This CDR3 is 16 amino acids long. CDR1 is SNHLY and CDR2 is FYNNEI in the germline V gene. V shed 8 bases and J shed 0 bases, with 14 bases lying between them.

This chain connects TRBV7-8 to TRBJ2-1; possibly TRBD2 for D (6 bases). Germline V gene data show CDR1 as SGHVS and CDR2 as FQNEAQ. V lost 4 bases and J lost 8, with 12 bases in between. The CDR3 runs to 13 residues. The CDR3 nucleotides read TGTGCCAGCAGCTCCCGGGGGTTGGATGAGCAGTTCTTC. As protein: CASSSRGLDEQFF.